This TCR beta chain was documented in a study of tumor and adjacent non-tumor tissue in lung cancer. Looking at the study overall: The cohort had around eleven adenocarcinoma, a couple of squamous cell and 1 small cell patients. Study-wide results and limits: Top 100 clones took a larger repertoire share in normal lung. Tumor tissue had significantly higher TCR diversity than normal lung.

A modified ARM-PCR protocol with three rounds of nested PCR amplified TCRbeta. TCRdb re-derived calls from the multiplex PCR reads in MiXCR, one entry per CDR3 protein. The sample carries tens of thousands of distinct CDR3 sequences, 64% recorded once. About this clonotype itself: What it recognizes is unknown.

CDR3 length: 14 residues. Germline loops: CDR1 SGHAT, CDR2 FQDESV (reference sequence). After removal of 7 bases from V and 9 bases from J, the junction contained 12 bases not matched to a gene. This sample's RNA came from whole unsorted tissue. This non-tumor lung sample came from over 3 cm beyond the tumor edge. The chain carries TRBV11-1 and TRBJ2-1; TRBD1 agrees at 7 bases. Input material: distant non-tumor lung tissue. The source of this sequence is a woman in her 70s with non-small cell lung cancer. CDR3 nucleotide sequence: TGTGCCAGCATCCCTTCCGGGACAGTTGTTGAGCAGTTCTTC. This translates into CASIPSGTVVEQFF. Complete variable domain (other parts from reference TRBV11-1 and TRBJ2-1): EAEVAQSPRYKITEKSQAVAFWCDPISGHATLYWYRQILGQGPELLVQFQDESVVDDSQLPKDRFSAERLKGVDSTLKIQPAELGDSAMYLCASIPSGTVVEQFFGPGTRLTVL.